A single sample is the source of the 32 T cell receptor beta chains below, sequenced in a study of blood T cell repertoires in COVID-19. Repertoires were generated with immunoSEQ multiplex PCR, while TCRdb's copy carries only in-frame clones and drops some. The sample consists of 150,000 to 200,000 clones, roughly 89% of them appearing once. Specimen: peripheral blood. The source of these receptors is a human donor in a cohort sampled during active COVID-19.

V usage is TRBV19 and J usage is TRBJ1-1; D may be TRBD1 (6 bases). Germline loops: CDR1 LNHDA, CDR2 SQIVND (reference sequence). V lost 7 bases and J 4 bases, leaving 16 bases between the germline ends. This CDR3 spans 14 amino acids. The CDR3 loop is CASISRGGGTEAFF. CDR3 in DNA: TGTGCCAGTATTTCTCGAGGGGGGGGCACTGAAGCTTTCTTT.

This clone was recorded only once. DNA for the CDR3: TGTGCCAGCAGCTTGGGGGAGCGGGGCTATGGCAATGAGCAGTTCTTC. Translated: CASSLGERGYGNEQFF. The chain links TRBV5-6 to TRBJ2-1, with 7 bases identical to TRBD2. V was pared by 0 bases and J by 6 bases, with 9 bases of the junction left unmatched. CDR1 is SGHDT and CDR2 is YYEEEE in the germline V gene. The CDR3 extends over 16 amino acids.

The chain uses TRBV19 and TRBJ1-3; no firm D call. CDR3 length: 17 amino acids. From germline, CDR1 is LNHDA and CDR2 SQIVND (reference sequence). V was shortened by 3 bases and J by 3 bases, with 18 bases between the two germline ends. CDR3: CASSIAVGQVDGNTIYF. Written as DNA, the CDR3 is TGTGCCAGTAGTATTGCAGTGGGCCAGGTCGATGGAAACACCATATATTTT.

The V and J genes are TRBV4-1 and TRBJ1-1, with TRBD1 matching over 8 bases. From germline, CDR1 is MGHRA and CDR2 YSYEKL. The ends lost 1 base at V and 4 bases at J; junction bases unmatched: 11. This CDR3 comprises 17 residues. The CDR3 here is CASSQADRGFWFTEAFF. The DNA for the CDR3 is TGCGCCAGCAGCCAAGCTGACAGGGGATTTTGGTTCACTGAAGCTTTCTTT.

This clone was seen just once. The V gene is TRBV2, the J gene TRBJ2-7; 10 nucleotides align to TRBD2. CDR3 size: 15 residues. V lost 6 bases, J lost 3 bases, and 8 bases stayed unmatched. Germline CDR1 SNHLY, CDR2 FYNNEI. DNA for the CDR3: TGTGCCAGCAGAGTATTAGCGGGAGGACGCTACGAGCAGTACTTC. Encoded protein: CASRVLAGGRYEQYF.

The chain employs TRBV5-6 and TRBJ1-6; D is unclear. The V gene lost 2 bases and the J gene lost 0 bases, with 12 bases spanning the gap. CDR1 is SGHDT, CDR2 YYEEEE, per germline. CDR3 size: 17 residues. The chain's CDR3 is CASSFGGKSSYNSPLHF. The CDR3 nucleotides are TGTGCCAGCAGCTTTGGAGGGAAAAGCTCCTATAATTCACCCCTCCACTTT.

The chain joins TRBV4-3 to TRBJ1-2; D perhaps matches TRBD1 (5 bases). V was pared by 0 bases and J by 2 bases, with 7 bases between. Germline-derived CDR1 and CDR2 are LGHNA and YSLEER. There are 14 residues in the CDR3. As DNA, the CDR3 is TGCGCCAGCAGCCAAGACAGGACAAACTATGGCTACACCTTC. Protein: CASSQDRTNYGYTF.

CDR3 protein: CASSVGQGVRNEQYF. In DNA form, the CDR3 reads TGTGCCAGCAGCGTAGGGCAGGGTGTAAGGAACGAGCAGTACTTC. The V call is TRBV9, the J call TRBJ2-7, with D tentatively TRBD1 (5 bases). Trimming left V 0 bases short and J 5 bases short, with 15 bases between. There are 15 residues in the CDR3. Germline assignment: CDR1 SGDLS and CDR2 YYNGEE.

This clone is a singleton in its sample. This chain joins TRBV24-1 and TRBJ2-7; 11 nucleotides agree with TRBD2. The CDR3 spans 21 residues. The germline gives CDR1 KGHDR, CDR2 SFDVKD. The ends lost 0 bases at V and 3 bases at J; junction bases unmatched: 18. CDR3 in DNA: TGTGCCACCAGTGATTTGCGTCGGCTGGTAGCGGGAGGGATCGGGTTCTACGAGCAGTACTTC. Its translation is CATSDLRRLVAGGIGFYEQYF.

The genes are TRBV30 and TRBJ2-5, with 14 nucleotides matching TRBD2. The junction had 9 bases not matched to a gene; V was cut back by 8 bases and J by 4 bases. The CDR3 is 15 amino acids. Germline CDR1 and CDR2: GTSNPN and SVGIG (reference sequence). Here the CDR3 DNA reads TGTGCCGGATCCGGGACTAGCGGGAGTGGAGAGACCCAGTACTTC. Translation: CAGSGTSGSGETQYF.

The chain is built from TRBV7-9 and TRBJ2-1, with 10 positions matching TRBD1. Germline CDR1 SEHNR, CDR2 FQNEAQ (reference sequence). This CDR3 has 16 residues. J was trimmed by 5 bases and V by 4 bases; bases with no gene match: 8. In DNA form, the CDR3 reads TGTGCCAGCAGCTCGAGACAGGGGGCATTGAACAATGAGCAGTTCTTC. Residues: CASSSRQGALNNEQFF.

The rearrangement uses TRBV3-1 (or the pseudogene TRBV3-2) and TRBJ1-2, with D perhaps matching TRBD1 (6 bases). The CDR3 contains 14 residues. Germline values: CDR1 LGHDT, CDR2 YNNKEL (reference sequence). The V gene lost 4 bases and the J gene lost 4 bases, with 13 bases spanning the gap. The CDR3 nucleotides are TGTGCCAGCAGCCTACAGGGCTTCGGCTATGGCTACACCTTC. It encodes CASSLQGFGYGYTF.

This clone was observed a single time. The chain is built from TRBV28 and TRBJ1-4; D gene ambiguous. The CDR3 is made up of 14 amino acids. V was shortened by 6 bases and J by 6 bases, with 14 bases between the two germline ends. Looked up from germline, CDR1 is MDHEN and CDR2 is SYDVKM. The CDR3 DNA reads as TGTGCCAGCAGCCCCGGGGAGTCCGATGAAAAACTGTTTTTT. Its translation is CASSPGESDEKLFF.

V is TRBV18 and J is TRBJ1-5; D might be TRBD1 (6 bases). This CDR3 is 13 amino acids long. Looked up from germline, CDR1 is KGHSH and CDR2 is LQKENI. The V end lost 5 bases, the J end lost 7 bases, and 12 bases lay between the germline ends. The CDR3 region is CASSAQGRQPQHF. DNA for the CDR3: TGTGCCAGCTCAGCCCAGGGGCGACAGCCCCAGCATTTT.

The chain joins TRBV28 to TRBJ1-3; 10 bases match TRBD1. The CDR3 spans 20 residues. J lost 0 bases, V lost 6 bases, and 17 bases had no gene match. Looked up from germline, CDR1 is MDHEN and CDR2 is SYDVKM. CDR3 coding DNA: TGTGCCAGCAGGACGAAACCGGGACAGGGGCCCTACTCCTCTGGAAACACCATATATTTT. Protein product: CASRTKPGQGPYSSGNTIYF.

The rearrangement uses TRBV18 and TRBJ2-6, with D perhaps TRBD1 (5 bases). Trimming cost V 3 bases and J 0 bases, with 12 bases left between them. Germline CDR1 is KGHSH and CDR2 is LQKENI. The CDR3 runs to 17 residues. For the CDR3, the DNA is TGTGCCAGCTCACCCTTCGGACATACCTCTGGGGCCAACGTCCTGACTTTC. Protein: CASSPFGHTSGANVLTF.

This chain connects TRBV15 to TRBJ1-2, with TRBD1 as a possible D gene (6 bases). Trimming removed 3 bases from V and 4 bases from J, with 9 bases in between. This CDR3 region has 13 residues. The germline CDR1 and CDR2 sequences are LNHNV and YYDKDF (reference sequence). The CDR3 DNA reads TGTGCCACCAGCAGGGGACAAGCCTATGGCTACACCTTC. Its protein product is CATSRGQAYGYTF. Based on the CDR3 plus reference TRBV15 and TRBJ1-2, the full variable domain is DAMVIQNPRYQVTQFGKPVTLSCSQTLNHNVMYWYQQKSSQAPKLLFHYYDKDFNNEADTPDNFQSRRPNTSFCFLDIRSPGLGDTAMYLCATSRGQAYGYTFGSGTRLTVV.

The chain uses TRBV7-2 and TRBJ1-3; 7 bases are shared with TRBD1. The junction had 4 bases not matched to a gene; V was cut back by 5 bases and J by 3 bases. Per the germline V gene, CDR1 is SGHTA and CDR2 is FQGNSA. This CDR3 has 14 amino acids. The DNA of the CDR3 is TGTGCCAGCAGCACCGGGACAGTTGGAAACACCATATATTTT. Translating it yields CASSTGTVGNTIYF.

This chain joins TRBV7-8 and TRBJ1-1; perhaps TRBD1 as D (5 bases). The CDR3 extends over 15 amino acids. Trimming shortened V by 1 base and J by 0 bases, and 9 bases separated the two germline ends. Germline CDR1 SGHVS, CDR2 FQNEAQ. For the CDR3, the DNA is TGTGCCAGCAGCTTAGGGGGCCTCCTGAACACTGAAGCTTTCTTT. As protein: CASSLGGLLNTEAFF. Supplemented by reference TRBV7-8 and TRBJ1-1, the full variable domain reads GAGVSQSPRYKVAKRGQDVALRCDPISGHVSLFWYQQALGQGPEFLTYFQNEAQLDKSGLPSDRFFAERPEGSVSTLKIQRTQQEDSAVYLCASSLGGLLNTEAFFGQGTRLTVV.

V usage is TRBV7-9 and J usage is TRBJ1-2; 9 bases fit TRBD1. The CDR3 totals 15 residues. CDR1 is SEHNR and CDR2 is FQNEAQ in the germline V gene (reference sequence). V trimming: 6 bases; J trimming: 4 bases; junction bases outside the gene matches: 9. The DNA of the CDR3 is TGTGCCAGCAGTTCCTCGGGACAGGGACTCTATGGCTACACCTTC. It translates to CASSSSGQGLYGYTF.

This clone was counted a single time. The chain joins TRBV15 to TRBJ2-7; D is ambiguous. V gave up 0 bases and J gave up 4 bases, with 4 bases separating them. The germline CDR1 and CDR2 sequences are LNHNV and YYDKDF (reference sequence). The CDR3 has 12 residues. The CDR3 region is CATSRDLYEQYF. Written as DNA, the CDR3 is TGTGCCACCAGCAGAGATCTTTACGAGCAGTACTTC.

The V gene is TRBV5-4, the J gene TRBJ2-5, with 10 bases fitting TRBD2. Trimming removed 0 bases from V and 5 bases from J; junction bases left unmatched: 7. The germline gives CDR1 SGHNT, CDR2 YYREEE (reference sequence). This CDR3 is 16 amino acids long. The CDR3 here is CASSLVLAGWRETQYF. The CDR3 DNA is TGTGCCAGCAGCTTGGTACTAGCGGGATGGAGGGAGACCCAGTACTTC.

This chain links TRBV11-3 with TRBJ1-2, with 9 bases identical to TRBD1. The CDR3 extends over 16 amino acids. V shed 5 bases, J shed 4 bases, and the junction held 11 bases outside the gene matches. In germline, CDR1 is SGHNT, CDR2 YENEEA. The CDR3, as DNA: TGTGCCAGCAGCCACAACTCCGGGACAGGGACCTATGGCTACACCTTC. It translates to CASSHNSGTGTYGYTF.

This clone has only a few counts. The chain employs TRBV20-1 and TRBJ2-3; 11 bases are shared with TRBD2. CDR3 length: 16 residues. V was pared by 3 bases and J by 3 bases, with 8 bases of the junction left unmatched. CDR1 and CDR2 (germline): DFQATT, SNEGSKA (reference sequence). Written as DNA, the CDR3 is TGCAGTGCTAGTCCCCCGACTAGCGGGGATACAGATACGCAGTATTTT. As protein: CSASPPTSGDTDTQYF.

The V and J genes are TRBV15 and TRBJ2-1; 10 nucleotides align to TRBD2. CDR1 and CDR2 from the germline V gene are LNHNV and YYDKDF (reference sequence). Losses at the gene ends were 3 bases for V and 4 bases for J; bases not matched to a gene: 6. The CDR3 is 16 residues long. In DNA form, the CDR3 reads TGTGCCACCAGCAGGGCACTAGCGGGATGGTACAATGAGCAGTTCTTC. Residues: CATSRALAGWYNEQFF. Together with reference TRBV15 and TRBJ2-1, the CDR3 gives the full variable domain: DAMVIQNPRYQVTQFGKPVTLSCSQTLNHNVMYWYQQKSSQAPKLLFHYYDKDFNNEADTPDNFQSRRPNTSFCFLDIRSPGLGDTAMYLCATSRALAGWYNEQFFGPGTRLTVL.

The table lists this clone with a few counts. CDR3 amino acids: CASSEAGGAGQPQHF. The CDR3 nucleotides read TGTGCCAGCAGTGAGGCAGGGGGCGCGGGTCAGCCCCAGCATTTT. The V call is TRBV6-4, the J call TRBJ1-5, with 8 bases identical to TRBD1. The CDR3 covers 15 residues. The germline CDR1 and CDR2 sequences are MRHNA and SNTAGT. After removal of 3 bases from V and 6 bases from J, the junction contained 7 bases not matched to a gene.

The CDR3 DNA reads as TGTGCCAGCAGCGAGAGGGAGGTCGGTTCACCCCTCCACTTT. Protein product: CASSEREVGSPLHF. The chain couples TRBV2 to TRBJ1-6, with D unclear. V was trimmed by 6 bases and J by 9 bases, leaving 15 bases between them. Germline V gene lookup returns CDR1 SNHLY and CDR2 FYNNEI. The CDR3 consists of 14 residues.

This chain uses TRBV6-2 or TRBV6-3 with TRBJ1-5, with no clear D. CDR3 size: 14 residues. CDR1 is MNHEY and CDR2 is SVGEGT in the germline V gene. Trimming stripped 2 bases from V and 4 bases from J, with 9 bases between. CDR3 protein: CASSYMAGNQPQHF. CDR3 sequence (DNA): TGTGCCAGCAGTTACATGGCAGGTAATCAGCCCCAGCATTTT.

This clone is labeled as medium-sized. The chain couples TRBV28 to TRBJ2-5; 8 nucleotides align to TRBD1. Germline V gives CDR1 MDHEN, CDR2 SYDVKM. The ends lost 3 bases at V and 0 bases at J; junction bases unmatched: 15. The CDR3 totals 19 residues. CDR3: CASSFMGNQPGQDQETQYF. The CDR3 bases are TGTGCCAGCAGTTTCATGGGGAATCAACCGGGACAGGACCAAGAGACCCAGTACTTC. The full variable domain, in which reference TRBV28 and TRBJ2-5 provide the parts outside the CDR3, is DVKVTQSSRYLVKRTGEKVFLECVQDMDHENMFWYRQDPGLGLRLIYFSYDVKMKEKGDIPEGYSVSREKKERFSLILESASTNQTSMYLCASSFMGNQPGQDQETQYFGPGTRLLVL.

This clone is a singleton in its sample. The chain employs TRBV7-6 and TRBJ2-7; 12 bases are a match to TRBD1. The length of the CDR3 is 15 residues. J was trimmed by 2 bases and V by 5 bases; bases with no gene match: 4. Germline V gene data show CDR1 as SGHVS and CDR2 as FNYEAQ. The CDR3 spells CASSAGQGAPYEQYF. The CDR3 nucleotides are TGTGCCAGCAGCGCGGGACAGGGGGCCCCCTACGAGCAGTACTTC. The full variable domain, with the rest looked up from reference TRBV7-6 and TRBJ2-7, is GAGVSQSPRYKVTKRGQDVALRCDPISGHVSLYWYRQALGQGPEFLTYFNYEAQQDKSGLPNDRFSAERPEGSISTLTIQRTEQRDSAMYRCASSAGQGAPYEQYFGPGTRLTVT.

The chain uses TRBV19 and TRBJ2-6; tentative D call: TRBD2 (5 bases). The germline gives CDR1 LNHDA, CDR2 SQIVND (reference sequence). The ends were cut back, 6 bases at V and 1 base at J, with 16 bases in the middle. The CDR3 length is 17 residues. CDR3 in DNA: TGTGCCAGTAGGCCACTAGTACCAGCATCTGGGGCCAACGTCCTGACTTTC. This codes for CASRPLVPASGANVLTF.

With regard to this clone: The conserved final phenylalanine or tryptophan is absent from the CDR3, which likely points to a read error. No DNA is shown, since the ends of the CDR3 on it are uncertain; the CDR3 is the one TCRdb lists. The chain is built from TRBV12-3 or TRBV12-4 and TRBJ2-7; TRBD2 was called by the table and not checked on the DNA. The CDR3 is 8 residues long, counting both termini. CDR3 loop: CTSRGAGT.